The 21 T cell receptor beta chains below come from one sample, sequenced in a study of T cell responses to AZD1222 COVID-19 vaccine (dated by TCRdb to about 2021). The library was generated by the immunoSEQ multiplex PCR assay. TCRdb's version of the immuneACCESS table is confined to in-frame rearrangements and falls short of the full clone set. An unresolved V gene accounts for under half of the shortfall where checked; the remainder is of unknown origin. For this sample there are some 200,000 clones; approximately 90% appear just once. The top ten clonotypes cover 0.75% to 1% of the sample. The time point tag for this specimen amounts to: baseline before first vaccination. The specimen comprised peripheral blood, sampled on day 0 of AZD1222 vaccination. The receptors stem from an adult in good health.

V is TRBV27 and J is TRBJ1-6, with D unclear. Germline CDR1 reads MNHEY; CDR2 reads SMNVEV (reference sequence). V lost 7 bases, J lost 7 bases, and 14 bases lay in between. This CDR3 is built from 14 residues. The CDR3, as DNA: TGTGCCAGCAATCACATAGGGAGAAATTCACCCCTCCACTTT. As protein: CASNHIGRNSPLHF.

The chain combines TRBV4-1 with TRBJ1-2; a possible D gene is TRBD1 (6 bases). V was cut by 1 base and J by 3 bases, with 12 bases left in between. The germline V gene has CDR1 MGHRA and CDR2 YSYEKL. This CDR3 spans 15 amino acids. This CDR3 is CASSQVSRGDYGYTF. The DNA of the CDR3 is TGCGCCAGCAGCCAAGTTTCCAGGGGAGACTATGGCTACACCTTC.

This chain links TRBV5-8 with TRBJ1-3; D is unresolved. The CDR3 is made up of 15 amino acids. The germline CDR1 and CDR2 sequences are SGHTS and YDEGEE. Trimming cost V 0 bases and J 0 bases, with 7 bases left between them. As DNA, the CDR3 is TGTGCCAGCAGCTTGGGGGCCCTCTCTGGAAACACCATATATTTT. Translated: CASSLGALSGNTIYF.

Of note for this clone: At one end the junction does not follow the germline gene, possibly because of a read error. This sequence joins TRBV6-5 and TRBJ2-7; 7 nucleotides align to TRBD1. This CDR3 has 12 amino acids. Germline-derived CDR1 and CDR2 are MNHEY and SVGAGI. This CDR3 reads CTTGQVLYEQYF. CDR3 DNA: TGCACCACCGGACAGGTATTATACGAGCAGTACTTC.

The V call is TRBV7-9, the J call TRBJ1-6; TRBD1 matches 7 bases. V dropped 5 bases and J dropped 9; count of bases not matched to a gene: 10. CDR1 SEHNR and CDR2 FQNEAQ come from the germline V gene (reference sequence). The CDR3 covers 15 residues. The CDR3: CASSKDRVRGSPLHF. CDR3 DNA: TGTGCCAGCAGCAAAGACAGGGTGAGGGGTTCACCCCTCCACTTT.

This chain uses TRBV6-2 or TRBV6-3 with TRBJ2-3; 14 bases are a match to TRBD2. Germline values: CDR1 MNHEY, CDR2 SVGEGT. The V segment lost 0 bases and the J segment 6 bases; nucleotides outside the gene matches: 8. This CDR3 comprises 18 residues. The CDR3 protein is CASSYSLGLAGGPDTQYF. In DNA form, the CDR3 reads TGTGCCAGCAGTTACTCCCTCGGACTAGCGGGGGGCCCCGATACGCAGTATTTT.

The chain couples TRBV27 to TRBJ1-1; no clear D gene. The CDR3 has 13 residues. Germline loops: CDR1 MNHEY, CDR2 SMNVEV (reference sequence). The germline V and J ends were trimmed by 7 bases and 4 bases, with 13 bases remaining between them. CDR3 DNA sequence: TGTGCCAGCATTCTAAGGGTGGGCACTGAAGCTTTCTTT. This gives the protein CASILRVGTEAFF.

V usage is TRBV20-1 and J usage is TRBJ2-5; unclear D gene. The CDR3 sequence is 12 residues long. Germline loops: CDR1 DFQATT, CDR2 SNEGSKA (reference sequence). Trimming removed 3 bases from V and 1 base from J, with 6 bases in between. CDR3 protein: CSASSVQETQYF. In DNA form, the CDR3 reads TGCAGTGCTAGTTCCGTCCAAGAGACCCAGTACTTC.

This chain links TRBV28 with TRBJ2-7; D gene unclear. This CDR3 region has 14 residues. The germline V gene encodes CDR1 MDHEN and CDR2 SYDVKM. Trimming pared 3 bases from V and 3 bases from J, leaving 12 bases between. The CDR3: CASSLLSTYYEQYF. Written as DNA, the CDR3 is TGTGCCAGCAGTTTGTTATCCACGTACTACGAGCAGTACTTC.

The rearrangement uses TRBV7-6 and TRBJ2-3; D is unclear. CDR1 is SGHVS, CDR2 FNYEAQ, per germline. CDR3 length equals 16 residues. V shed 3 bases and J shed 0 bases, with 13 bases lying between them. The CDR3 DNA follows: TGTGCCAGCAGCTTGGTGCAAGGCATAAGCACAGATACGCAGTATTTT. Translated, it gives CASSLVQGISTDTQYF.

This chain connects TRBV10-3 to TRBJ1-6; D unresolved. The CDR3 loop spans 12 amino acids. Looked up from germline, CDR1 is ENHRY and CDR2 is SYGVKD. Trimming shortened V by 4 bases and J by 7 bases, and 5 bases separated the two germline ends. The CDR3 bases are TGTGCCATCAGTGGTAACAATTCACCCCTCCACTTT. This encodes CAISGNNSPLHF.

The CDR3 is CASSLLHQETQYF. Here the CDR3 DNA reads TGTGCCAGCAGCTTACTCCACCAAGAGACCCAGTACTTC. J is TRBJ2-5 and V is TRBV7-3; D call uncertain. Germline V gene lookup returns CDR1 SGHTA and CDR2 FQGTGA. CDR3 size: 13 residues. Between the trimmed V and J ends, which lost 2 bases and 0 bases, there was a span of 4 bases.

This clone has only a few counts. This chain uses TRBV2 with TRBJ2-7, with TRBD1 identical over 11 bases. Looked up from germline, CDR1 is SNHLY and CDR2 is FYNNEI. The CDR3 has 15 residues. V lost 5 bases to trimming and J lost 5 bases; unmatched junction nucleotides: 8. CDR3 sequence: CASSHTWDRGDEQYF. The CDR3 bases are TGTGCCAGCAGTCACACTTGGGACAGGGGGGACGAGCAGTACTTC.

The chain joins TRBV5-1 to TRBJ2-1, with 9 positions matching TRBD2. Germline V gives CDR1 SGHRS, CDR2 YFSETQ. V gave up 0 bases and J gave up 0 bases; unmatched junction bases: 4. The CDR3 covers 17 residues. The CDR3 sequence is CASSLVGSGSSYNEQFF. The DNA of the CDR3 is TGCGCCAGCAGCTTGGTGGGTAGCGGGAGCTCCTACAATGAGCAGTTCTTC.

The chain carries TRBV3-1 (or the pseudogene TRBV3-2) and TRBJ2-5; no definite D call. Germline CDR1 is LGHDT and CDR2 is YNNKEL (reference sequence). The V gene lost 1 base and the J gene lost 2 bases, with 11 bases spanning the gap. The CDR3 totals 15 residues. The CDR3 loop reads CASSQVMRPQETQYF. CDR3 bases: TGTGCCAGCAGCCAAGTAATGCGGCCACAAGAGACCCAGTACTTC.

The chain links TRBV10-3 to TRBJ2-7; possibly TRBD2 for D (5 bases). CDR3 length: 14 amino acids. Per germline, CDR1 ENHRY and CDR2 SYGVKD. V lost 4 bases, J lost 6 bases, and 16 bases lay in between. The DNA of the CDR3 is TGTGCCATCAGTGGCACTAGGGAGTTGATCGAGCAGTACTTC. Translating it yields CAISGTRELIEQYF.

The genes are TRBV29-1 and TRBJ2-7; 8 bases line up with TRBD1. The germline gives CDR1 SQVTM, CDR2 ANQGSEA. The CDR3 sequence is 11 residues long. With 7 bases clipped from V and 7 bases from J, the junction kept 6 bases outside the gene matches. The CDR3 DNA follows: TGCAGCGCCGGGGACAGGTCAGAGCAGTACTTC. Amino acid sequence: CSAGDRSEQYF.

CDR3: CASSWGSSGGARGELFF. In DNA, the CDR3 is TGTGCCAGCAGCTGGGGATCTAGCGGGGGGGCCCGCGGGGAGCTGTTTTTT. This chain connects TRBV5-4 to TRBJ2-2; 12 positions match TRBD2. The junction had 10 bases not matched to a gene; V was cut back by 3 bases and J by 7 bases. The CDR3 runs 17 residues. The germline CDR1 and CDR2 sequences are SGHNT and YYREEE (reference sequence). The full variable domain, with the rest looked up from reference TRBV5-4 and TRBJ2-2, is ETGVTQSPTHLIKTRGQQVTLRCSSQSGHNTVSWYQQALGQGPQFIFQYYREEENGRGNFPPRFSGLQFPNYSSELNVNALELDDSALYLCASSWGSSGGARGELFFGEGSRLTVL.

This chain's CDR3 is CASSTPLGLAVSYEQYF. The CDR3 nucleotides are TGTGCCAGCAGTACGCCACTCGGACTAGCGGTGTCCTACGAGCAGTACTTC. The rearrangement joins TRBV6-2 or TRBV6-3 to TRBJ2-7, with 10 nucleotides matching TRBD2. From germline, CDR1 is MNHEY and CDR2 SVGEGT. The trim removed 5 bases at V and 1 base at J, leaving 11 bases unmatched. The CDR3 spans 17 residues.

The chain uses TRBV7-5 and TRBJ2-5. TRBV7-5 is given as a pseudogene. This CDR3 has 16 residues. CDR3 loop: CARSQQGRAGQETQYF. Written as DNA, the CDR3 is TGTGCCAGAAGTCAACAAGGTAGGGCAGGCCAAGAGACCCAGTACTTC.

The chain recombines TRBV28 with TRBJ2-3; 12 bases line up with TRBD2. The V gene's germline CDR1 is MDHEN and CDR2 SYDVKM. The trim removed 5 bases at V and 6 bases at J, leaving 18 bases unmatched. The CDR3 runs 19 residues. The CDR3 loop is CASSPLRLTSGSRADTQYF. In DNA, the CDR3 is TGTGCCAGCAGTCCACTTCGATTGACTAGCGGGAGTCGGGCTGATACGCAGTATTTT.